Shown below are 29 T cell receptor beta chains from a single sample sequenced in a study of cytomegalovirus exposure and HLA in healthy donors. The protocol was immunoSEQ multiplex PCR, while the TCRdb copy is restricted to in-frame clones and leaves out a portion. The sample carries tens of thousands of clones, roughly 95% recorded once. Input material: PBMCs. These receptors were taken from a young woman in good health and CMV-seropositive.

This chain joins TRBV11-2 and TRBJ2-3; TRBD2 matches at 7 bases. V lost 5 bases and J lost 4; bases outside the gene matches: 6. CDR3 length: 14 residues. The germline V gene has CDR1 SGHAT and CDR2 FQNNGV. In DNA, the CDR3 is TGTGCCAGCAGCCAAAATAGCGGGCCAGATACGCAGTATTTT. Translation gives CASSQNSGPDTQYF.

V and J are TRBV19 and TRBJ2-3; 9 positions match TRBD2. The CDR3 spans 17 residues. The V segment lost 3 bases and the J segment 5 bases; nucleotides outside the gene matches: 12. Germline CDR1 and CDR2: LNHDA and SQIVND (reference sequence). This CDR3 reads CASSIFGASGTGDTQYF. As DNA, the CDR3 is TGTGCCAGTAGTATCTTCGGGGCTAGCGGGACTGGAGATACGCAGTATTTT. The whole variable domain, remainder taken from reference TRBV19 and TRBJ2-3, is DGGITQSPKYLFRKEGQNVTLSCEQNLNHDAMYWYRQDPGQGLRLIYYSQIVNDFQKGDIAEGYSVSREKKESFPLTVTSAQKNPTAFYLCASSIFGASGTGDTQYFGPGTRLTVL.

The gene calls are TRBV10-3 and TRBJ2-6, with 10 nucleotides matching TRBD1. Germline CDR1 is ENHRY and CDR2 is SYGVKD. Trimming removed 6 bases from V and 4 bases from J; junction bases left unmatched: 12. This CDR3 contains 18 residues. The DNA of the CDR3 is TGTGCCATCAGGCCGGGACAGGGGACCCTCTTAGGGGCCAACGTCCTGACTTTC. Protein product: CAIRPGQGTLLGANVLTF.

This clone appeared a single time. This sequence joins TRBV6-6 and TRBJ1-1; possible D gene TRBD1, 5 bases. The CDR3 has 15 amino acids. Looked up from germline, CDR1 is MNHNY and CDR2 is SVGAGI (reference sequence). Deletions cut 3 bases from V and 1 base from J, with 12 bases between. CDR3 coding DNA: TGTGCCAGCAGTTATCGGGACTCGGGGAACACTGAAGCTTTCTTT. Its protein is CASSYRDSGNTEAFF.

The genes are TRBV25-1 and TRBJ2-5; 7 bases align to TRBD1. V shed 4 bases, J shed 5 bases, and the junction held 4 bases outside the gene matches. The CDR3 runs to 13 residues. Germline V gene lookup returns CDR1 MGHDK and CDR2 SYGVNS. CDR3 nucleotide sequence: TGTGCCAGCAGTGCAAGGGGGCGGGAGACCCAGTACTTC. Its protein is CASSARGRETQYF.

This clone was seen only a few times. The J gene is TRBJ2-3, the V gene TRBV2; 9 bases match TRBD2. Germline CDR1 is SNHLY and CDR2 is FYNNEI. The V and J ends lost 7 bases and 2 bases, in that order; junction bases with no gene match: 4. The CDR3 has 14 residues. The CDR3 DNA follows: TGTGCCAGCACGGAGCGGGGGGCCACAGATACGCAGTATTTT. It specifies CASTERGATDTQYF.

The chain combines TRBV30 with TRBJ2-7; TRBD2 agrees at 15 bases. With V trimmed by 0 bases and J by 12 bases, 9 bases remained unmatched. From germline, CDR1 is GTSNPN and CDR2 SVGIG (reference sequence). The CDR3 is 15 amino acids. The CDR3 reads CAWSVGLAGGVSLYF. The CDR3 nucleotides are TGTGCCTGGAGTGTTGGACTAGCGGGGGGGGTGAGCCTGTACTTC.

The chain carries TRBV29-1 and TRBJ1-1; weak D call: TRBD1 (6 bases). Germline V gene data show CDR1 as SQVTM and CDR2 as ANQGSEA. The CDR3 sequence is 14 residues long. Deletions cut 4 bases from V and 1 base from J, with 13 bases between. CDR3 bases: TGCAGCGTTGTTGGGGACACCCGGAACACTGAAGCTTTCTTT. Amino acids: CSVVGDTRNTEAFF.

The CDR3 DNA reads as TGTGCCAGCAGCGGACCTGGTGGCGGAGTTAATGAAAAACTGTTTTTT. Amino acid sequence: CASSGPGGGVNEKLFF. The gene calls are TRBV9 and TRBJ1-4, with unresolved D. The CDR3 contains 16 residues. The ends were cut back, 3 bases at V and 4 bases at J, with 16 bases in the middle. The germline gives CDR1 SGDLS, CDR2 YYNGEE.

V and J are TRBV10-3 and TRBJ1-2; a possible D gene is TRBD1 (6 bases). The V and J ends lost 6 bases and 8 bases respectively, with 22 bases between them. Germline-derived CDR1 and CDR2 are ENHRY and SYGVKD. The CDR3 has 15 residues. As DNA, the CDR3 is TGTGCCATCAGGAGAGGAGACAGGCATGGGCCAGGCTACACCTTC. Translation gives CAIRRGDRHGPGYTF.

V usage is TRBV13 and J usage is TRBJ2-5; TRBD1 matches at 8 bases. Germline lookup yields CDR1 PRHDT and CDR2 FYEKMQ (reference sequence). Trimming cost V 5 bases and J 4 bases; bases outside gene matches: 9. The CDR3 spans 15 residues. The CDR3 region has the DNA TGTGCCAGCAGCCCCGGACAGGGTGGCTTAGAGACCCAGTACTTC. Amino acids: CASSPGQGGLETQYF. The full variable domain, its missing parts supplied by reference TRBV13 and TRBJ2-5, is AAGVIQSPRHLIKEKRETATLKCYPIPRHDTVYWYQQGPGQDPQFLISFYEKMQSDKGSIPDRFSAQQFSDYHSELNMSSLELGDSALYFCASSPGQGGLETQYFGPGTRLLVL.

The chain uses TRBV4-3 and TRBJ2-4; D unclear. V dropped 0 bases and J dropped 14 bases, with 14 bases sitting between them. The CDR3 is 13 residues long. CDR1 is LGHNA, CDR2 YSLEER, per germline. CDR3 region: CASSQDRGIQKYF. CDR3 DNA sequence: TGCGCCAGCAGCCAAGATAGAGGCATTCAAAAGTACTTC.

The chain uses TRBV5-5 and TRBJ1-2; D is possibly TRBD1 (6 bases). The CDR3 sequence is 14 residues long. V was trimmed by 0 bases and J by 6 bases, leaving 12 bases between them. Germline V lookup: CDR1 SGHKS, CDR2 YYEKEE (reference sequence). The CDR3 reads CASSLVSGADGYTF. The CDR3 region has the DNA TGTGCCAGCAGCTTGGTGTCAGGGGCTGATGGCTACACCTTC.

The genes are TRBV11-3 and TRBJ1-2; 7 bases align to TRBD1. The CDR3 extends over 16 amino acids. Looked up from germline, CDR1 is SGHNT and CDR2 is YENEEA. Trimming cost V 5 bases and J 4 bases; bases outside gene matches: 13. In nucleotides, the CDR3 is TGTGCCAGCAGCGACCAGACAGAGGACAGGACCTATGGCTACACCTTC. Its translation is CASSDQTEDRTYGYTF.

DNA of the CDR3: TGTGCCAGCAGCTTCGCTAATGAAAAACTGTTTTTT. Translated: CASSFANEKLFF. The chain joins TRBV7-2 to TRBJ1-4, with D unclear. This CDR3 spans 12 amino acids. Trimming cost V 3 bases and J 3 bases, with 2 bases left between them. Germline CDR1 SGHTA, CDR2 FQGNSA.

The chain combines TRBV7-2 with TRBJ1-1; unclear D gene. V was shortened by 3 bases and J by 5 bases, with 10 bases between the two germline ends. This CDR3 spans 13 amino acids. The germline gives CDR1 SGHTA, CDR2 FQGNSA. The CDR3: CASSFGSRTEAFF. The CDR3 bases are TGTGCCAGCAGCTTTGGTTCTAGAACTGAAGCTTTCTTT.

The chain uses TRBV28 and TRBJ2-7, with D perhaps TRBD2 (5 bases). Trimming pared 6 bases from V and 6 bases from J, leaving 18 bases between. This CDR3 contains 14 residues. Germline-derived CDR1 and CDR2 are MDHEN and SYDVKM. CDR3 region: CASSLTGSDVEQYF. As DNA, the CDR3 is TGTGCCAGCAGCCTGACGGGGAGTGATGTCGAGCAGTACTTC.

The genes are TRBV4-2 and TRBJ2-2; tentative D call: TRBD2 (5 bases). Trimming took off 3 bases at V and 7 bases at J, with 12 bases between the two ends. The germline V gene encodes CDR1 LGHNA and CDR2 YNFKEQ. The CDR3 extends over 14 amino acids. CDR3 in amino acids: CASSQELVGGELFF. In DNA form, the CDR3 reads TGTGCCAGCAGCCAGGAACTAGTGGGCGGGGAGCTGTTTTTT.

The chain joins TRBV28 to TRBJ2-7, with D possibly TRBD1 on 6 matching bases. Trimming removed 6 bases from V and 2 bases from J, with 14 bases in between. This CDR3 has 14 amino acids. Germline CDR1 and CDR2: MDHEN and SYDVKM. The CDR3 region is CASRPRGAPYEQYF. In DNA form, the CDR3 reads TGTGCCAGCAGACCCAGGGGCGCACCCTACGAGCAGTACTTC.

J is TRBJ2-1 and V is TRBV25-1, with TRBD2 matching 14 bases. J lost 0 bases, V lost 5 bases, and 3 bases had no gene match. CDR3 length: 17 amino acids. Germline loops: CDR1 MGHDK, CDR2 SYGVNS. The CDR3 here is CASSLGTSGSSYNEQFF. The CDR3 nucleotides read TGTGCCAGCAGTTTAGGGACTAGCGGGAGCTCCTACAATGAGCAGTTCTTC.

The gene calls are TRBV28 and TRBJ1-5; tentative D call: TRBD1 (5 bases). Between the trimmed V and J ends, which lost 6 bases and 6 bases, there was a span of 15 bases. In germline, CDR1 is MDHEN, CDR2 SYDVKM. The CDR3 sequence is 14 residues long. Here the CDR3 DNA reads TGTGCCAGCAGCATACTTAGGAGGGGTCAGCCCCAGCATTTT. This encodes CASSILRRGQPQHF.

The chain recombines TRBV28 with TRBJ1-2; 10 nucleotides match TRBD1. The CDR3 has 16 amino acids. Germline V gene sequence: CDR1 MDHEN, CDR2 SYDVKM. With 8 bases clipped from V and 4 bases from J, the junction kept 13 bases outside the gene matches. The CDR3, as DNA: TGTGCCAGCTCCACGACAGGGGGCCTTTCATCCTATGGCTACACCTTC. This codes for CASSTTGGLSSYGYTF.

V and J are TRBV5-1 and TRBJ2-3; 10 bases are a match to TRBD2. V shed 5 bases and J 2 bases; nucleotides not matched to a gene: 8. This CDR3 spans 16 amino acids. The V gene's germline CDR1 is SGHRS and CDR2 YFSETQ. The CDR3 DNA follows: TGCGCCAGCAGGCCCCCTCTAGCGGGAGACACAGATACGCAGTATTTT. Its translation: CASRPPLAGDTDTQYF.

This chain connects TRBV18 to TRBJ2-3, with TRBD1 matching 7 bases. The CDR3 length is 13 residues. Germline assignment: CDR1 KGHSH and CDR2 LQKENI. V shed 6 bases and J 3 bases; nucleotides not matched to a gene: 3. The CDR3 nucleotides read TGTGCCAGCTCTACGGACAGGACAGATACGCAGTATTTT. Amino acid sequence: CASSTDRTDTQYF.

The gene calls are TRBV9 and TRBJ1-6; 7 bases align to TRBD1. This CDR3 has 21 amino acids. Trimming at V came to 5 bases and at J to 0 bases, leaving 20 bases not matched to a gene. CDR1 and CDR2 from the germline V gene are SGDLS and YYNGEE. CDR3 coding DNA: TGTGCCAGCAGACAAAGATTACAGGGGCACCTCCCTAGCTCCTATAATTCACCCCTCCACTTT. Translation: CASRQRLQGHLPSSYNSPLHF.

The chain carries TRBV6-1 and TRBJ2-3; 11 bases agree with TRBD2. Looked up from germline, CDR1 is MNHNS and CDR2 is SASEGT. This CDR3 has 18 residues. V shed 4 bases, J shed 4 bases, and the junction held 13 bases outside the gene matches. The CDR3 region is CASSAIQTSGDGADTQYF. CDR3 DNA: TGTGCCAGCAGTGCTATCCAGACTAGCGGGGATGGAGCAGATACGCAGTATTTT.

The CDR3 DNA sequence: TGTGCCAGCAGCCCCCTGTCCCCCCAGGGTGAAAAACTGTTTTTT. It encodes CASSPLSPQGEKLFF. The V and J genes are TRBV5-5 and TRBJ1-4; D perhaps matches TRBD1 (5 bases). The CDR3 loop spans 15 amino acids. The germline gives CDR1 SGHKS, CDR2 YYEKEE (reference sequence). V lost 4 bases and J lost 7, with 17 bases in between.

V is TRBV4-1 and J is TRBJ2-5; D gene uncertain. Germline V lookup: CDR1 MGHRA, CDR2 YSYEKL. The CDR3 spans 16 residues. Trimming cost V 0 bases and J 1 base, with 12 bases left between them. CDR3 loop: CASSQDLSGFQETQYF. The CDR3 nucleotides read TGCGCCAGCAGCCAAGATCTTTCAGGATTCCAAGAGACCCAGTACTTC.

The genes are TRBV11-2 and TRBJ2-5; unclear D gene. The V and J ends lost 5 bases and 5 bases respectively, with 6 bases between them. The CDR3 has 11 amino acids. Germline values: CDR1 SGHAT, CDR2 FQNNGV. CDR3 coding DNA: TGTGCCAGCAGCCCTCGGGAGACCCAGTACTTC. Translated: CASSPRETQYF.